Here is one T cell receptor (beta chain) with its context. Its antigen is unknown. A much larger clone lies a single base off, so this may be a read error. V was pared by 8 bases and J by 2 bases, with 16 bases between. The CDR3 extends over 14 amino acids. This sample is part of a study of blood T cells in healthy people across ages. The authors ran a second PCR of 7 to 11 cycles using a sample-barcoded 5' primer and a J-beta primer mix. Each of the cDNA molecules was tagged by a template-switch adaptor with 12 random nucleotides. Each CDR3 protein is one row after TCRdb ran MiXCR on the 5' RACE reads. The sample lists roughly 1,500,000 distinct CDR3 sequences; approximately 40% were seen once. General study findings and limits: Estimated diversity that came from one million T cells was considered an underestimate. Long-lived donors had more naive CD4+ cells and higher diversity than aged donors.

Material: blood. The genes are TRBV12-3 or TRBV12-4 and TRBJ2-7; D call uncertain. This sequence originates from a young woman in good health. CDR3 protein: CASRPSLSPYEQYF. The DNA of the CDR3 is TGTGCCAGCCGCCCGAGCCTTAGCCCCTACGAGCAGTACTTC.